This entry lists 26 T cell receptor beta chains sequenced from one sample in a study of shared clonotypes between healthy human individuals. The protocol was immunoSEQ multiplex PCR, while the TCRdb copy is restricted to in-frame clones and leaves out a portion. This sample carries 2 million to 3 million clones, 93% of them seen once, and the ten largest clones take approximately 0.35%. The specimen sequenced was naive CD4+ T cells from PBMCs. Subset described: CD45RA+ positively selected. These receptors originate from a man aged 18 to 30 in good health. Some clones in this sample may be carry-over from other donors' samples.

J is TRBJ2-5 and V is TRBV18; D is unresolved. Germline CDR1 KGHSH, CDR2 LQKENI. V shed 3 bases and J shed 2 bases, with 10 bases lying between them. The CDR3 has 14 amino acids. Here the CDR3 DNA reads TGTGCCAGCTCACCCATGGACGGACAAGAGACCCAGTACTTC. Protein sequence: CASSPMDGQETQYF. Full variable domain (outside the CDR3, taken from reference TRBV18 and TRBJ2-5): NAGVMQNPRHLVRRRGQEARLRCSPMKGHSHVYWYRQLPEEGLKFMVYLQKENIIDESGMPKERFSAEFPKEGPSILRIQQVVRGDSAAYFCASSPMDGQETQYFGPGTRLLVL.

Turning to this clone: Other DNA variants within this sample encode the same CDR3. The chain combines TRBV2 with TRBJ2-2; D is unclear. CDR1 and CDR2 (germline): SNHLY, FYNNEI. Trimming took off 9 bases at V and 0 bases at J, with 5 bases between the two ends. The CDR3 extends over 12 amino acids. CDR3 DNA: TGTGCCAGTGGGTCGAACACCGGGGAGCTGTTTTTT. This gives the protein CASGSNTGELFF.

The chain uses TRBV5-8 and TRBJ2-5, with D possibly matching TRBD2 (5 bases). Per germline, CDR1 SGHTS and CDR2 YDEGEE. The ends were cut back, 1 base at V and 5 bases at J, with 9 bases in the middle. The CDR3 has 13 amino acids. The CDR3 sequence: CASSLLERETQYF. CDR3 sequence (DNA): TGTGCCAGCAGCTTGCTGGAGCGGGAGACCCAGTACTTC.

This clone has only one observation. The sample holds other DNA sequences that translate to the same CDR3. The chain carries TRBV6-5 and TRBJ1-6; 10 bases fit TRBD1. Losses at the gene ends were 0 bases for V and 8 bases for J; bases not matched to a gene: 4. CDR1 and CDR2 from the germline V gene are MNHEY and SVGAGI. The CDR3 extends over 16 amino acids. DNA of the CDR3: TGTGCCAGCAGTTACTCAAGGGGACAGGGGCATTCACCCCTCCACTTT. Encoded protein: CASSYSRGQGHSPLHF.

This chain joins TRBV5-4 and TRBJ2-1; possibly TRBD1 or TRBD2 for D (5 bases each). Trimming removed 3 bases at V and 2 bases at J, with 6 bases between. Germline CDR1 SGHNT, CDR2 YYREEE (reference sequence). The CDR3 is 13 residues long. This chain's CDR3 is CASSWGTYNEQFF. For the CDR3, the DNA is TGTGCCAGCAGCTGGGGGACCTACAATGAGCAGTTCTTC. Full variable domain (outside the CDR3, taken from reference TRBV5-4 and TRBJ2-1): ETGVTQSPTHLIKTRGQQVTLRCSSQSGHNTVSWYQQALGQGPQFIFQYYREEENGRGNFPPRFSGLQFPNYSSELNVNALELDDSALYLCASSWGTYNEQFFGPGTRLTVL.

The sample holds a few counts of this clone. Other nucleotide sequences from this sample produce the same CDR3. V and J are TRBV28 and TRBJ2-7; D might be TRBD1 (5 bases). The V gene's germline CDR1 is MDHEN and CDR2 SYDVKM. The ends were cut back, 5 bases at V and 4 bases at J, with 9 bases in the middle. CDR3 size: 12 residues. CDR3 amino acids: CASSPPGYEQYF. The CDR3 DNA reads TGTGCCAGCAGTCCCCCAGGGTACGAGCAGTACTTC.

V gene TRBV6-1 combines with J gene TRBJ2-5, with D possibly TRBD1 on 6 matching bases. Trimming removed 3 bases at V and 1 base at J, with 12 bases between. The CDR3 covers 15 residues. Germline V gene lookup returns CDR1 MNHNS and CDR2 SASEGT. The CDR3 here is CASSDFRGTQETQYF. The CDR3 bases are TGTGCCAGCAGTGATTTTAGGGGGACCCAAGAGACCCAGTACTTC.

This sequence joins TRBV6-5 and TRBJ2-7; D unclear. The germline V and J ends were trimmed by 6 bases and 2 bases, with 17 bases remaining between them. The CDR3 loop spans 15 amino acids. Germline CDR1 MNHEY, CDR2 SVGAGI. DNA for the CDR3: TGTGCCAGCAGGCGCGGTGAGAGCAAGACCTACGAGCAGTACTTC. Its translation: CASRRGESKTYEQYF.

This chain connects TRBV5-6 to TRBJ2-1; perhaps TRBD2 as D (6 bases). The V gene lost 0 bases and the J gene lost 4 bases, with 11 bases spanning the gap. The CDR3 has 15 amino acids. From germline, CDR1 is SGHDT and CDR2 YYEEEE. Here the CDR3 DNA reads TGTGCCAGCAGCTTGGGGCTAGCGTTGTACAATGAGCAGTTCTTC. Amino acids: CASSLGLALYNEQFF.

Note on this clone: Other nucleotide sequences from this sample produce the same CDR3. This sequence joins TRBV9 and TRBJ2-3, with unresolved D. CDR1 and CDR2 from the germline V gene are SGDLS and YYNGEE. CDR3 length equals 13 residues. Trimming shortened V by 1 base and J by 4 bases, and 7 bases separated the two germline ends. CDR3 sequence (DNA): TGTGCCAGCAGCGTATCTGGTGCAGATACGCAGTATTTT. Translation gives CASSVSGADTQYF.

The CDR3 protein is CASSPMSGIGRAGELFF. The CDR3 DNA sequence: TGTGCCAGCAGCCCAATGAGCGGGATTGGTAGGGCCGGGGAGCTGTTTTTT. The gene calls are TRBV7-3 and TRBJ2-2, with 7 nucleotides matching TRBD2. The CDR3 runs 17 residues. The germline V gene encodes CDR1 SGHTA and CDR2 FQGTGA. The trim removed 5 bases at V and 6 bases at J, leaving 15 bases unmatched.

A word on this clone: The sample holds other DNA sequences that translate to the same CDR3. The chain employs TRBV9 and TRBJ2-3; D ambiguous. Trimming pared 2 bases from V and 0 bases from J, leaving 7 bases between. CDR1 and CDR2 from the germline V gene are SGDLS and YYNGEE. The CDR3 runs 14 residues. The CDR3 nucleotides are TGTGCCAGCAGCGTCAGACCTAGCACAGATACGCAGTATTTT. This translates into CASSVRPSTDTQYF. The full variable domain, rest sourced from reference TRBV9 and TRBJ2-3, is DSGVTQTPKHLITATGQRVTLRCSPRSGDLSVYWYQQSLDQGLQFLIQYYNGEERAKGNILERFSAQQFPDLHSELNLSSLELGDSALYFCASSVRPSTDTQYFGPGTRLTVL.

The gene calls are TRBV9 and TRBJ2-6; D not certain. The CDR3 loop spans 16 amino acids. CDR1 is SGDLS, CDR2 YYNGEE, per germline. Trimming took 4 bases from V and 0 from J, leaving 11 bases between them. The CDR3 nucleotides are TGTGCCAGCAGCTGGGGAAGGCCCTCTGGGGCCAACGTCCTGACTTTC. It encodes CASSWGRPSGANVLTF.

This chain connects TRBV7-6 to TRBJ2-3, with D tentatively TRBD1 or TRBD2 (7 bases each). The CDR3 length is 17 residues. CDR1 and CDR2 from the germline V gene are SGHVS and FNYEAQ. The V gene lost 1 base and the J gene lost 4 bases, with 18 bases spanning the gap. The CDR3 coding sequence is TGTGCCAGCAGCTTAGAAGGGGGCGGGAGTTACGCAGATACGCAGTATTTT. The encoded protein is CASSLEGGGSYADTQYF.

This chain uses TRBV30 with TRBJ1-2; possible D gene TRBD1, 5 bases. From germline, CDR1 is GTSNPN and CDR2 SVGIG (reference sequence). The CDR3 is made up of 12 amino acids. Trimming cost V 4 bases and J 9 bases, with 15 bases left between them. DNA for the CDR3: TGTGCCTGGACTGTGGGGGTTAGGAGCTACACCTTC. Its translation: CAWTVGVRSYTF.

This sequence joins TRBV14 and TRBJ1-1; no reliable D call. CDR1 is SGHDN and CDR2 is FVKESK in the germline V gene. The CDR3 length is 13 residues. Trimming pared 2 bases from V and 3 bases from J, leaving 7 bases between. The chain's CDR3 is CASSQILDTEAFF. The CDR3 DNA is TGTGCCAGCAGCCAAATCCTGGACACTGAAGCTTTCTTT.

Points on this clone: The sample carries other DNA sequences with the same CDR3. This rearrangement joins TRBV5-1 to TRBJ1-1; D is undetermined. This CDR3 is built from 13 residues. The ends were cut back, 0 bases at V and 0 bases at J, with 3 bases in the middle. The germline CDR1 and CDR2 sequences are SGHRS and YFSETQ. CDR3 in DNA: TGCGCCAGCAGCTTGGCTGTGAACACTGAAGCTTTCTTT. This codes for CASSLAVNTEAFF.

The V gene is TRBV4-1, the J gene TRBJ1-2, with D hard to call. CDR3 length equals 12 residues. Germline assignment: CDR1 MGHRA and CDR2 YSYEKL. With 3 bases removed from V and 8 bases from J, the gap between germline ends came to 10 bases. CDR3 sequence reads: CASSQGSEGYTF. CDR3 DNA sequence: TGCGCCAGCAGCCAGGGTTCCGAAGGCTACACCTTC.

The CDR3 region is CAGGTGSSHGYTF. The CDR3, as DNA: TGTGCCGGAGGGACAGGATCATCTCATGGCTACACCTTC. The rearrangement uses TRBV2 and TRBJ1-2, with 8 nucleotides matching TRBD1. The V and J ends lost 11 bases and 6 bases, in that order; junction bases with no gene match: 11. Per germline, CDR1 SNHLY and CDR2 FYNNEI. The CDR3 covers 13 residues.

The chain recombines TRBV7-9 with TRBJ1-1, with D hard to call. The V gene's germline CDR1 is SEHNR and CDR2 FQNEAQ (reference sequence). Trimming cost V 1 base and J 5 bases, with 11 bases left between them. The CDR3 consists of 14 residues. The CDR3: CASSLVREGTEAFF. As DNA, the CDR3 is TGTGCCAGCAGCTTAGTGAGGGAAGGGACTGAAGCTTTCTTT.

This clone has only a few counts. This chain uses TRBV6-5 with TRBJ1-5; 9 bases are shared with TRBD1. V gave up 6 bases and J gave up 6 bases; unmatched junction bases: 9. Germline V lookup: CDR1 MNHEY, CDR2 SVGAGI. This CDR3 comprises 15 residues. The DNA for the CDR3 is TGTGCCAGCAGAACGGACAGGGGCGGGGGTCAGCCCCAGCATTTT. The encoded protein is CASRTDRGGGQPQHF.

This rearrangement joins TRBV5-4 to TRBJ2-7, with 10 bases fitting TRBD2. The germline V gene encodes CDR1 SGHNT and CDR2 YYREEE (reference sequence). CDR3 size: 15 residues. The V and J ends lost 6 bases and 4 bases, in that order; junction bases with no gene match: 10. The CDR3 region is CASTLRSSGSYEQYF. The CDR3 DNA is TGTGCCAGCACCCTGAGATCTAGCGGGAGTTACGAGCAGTACTTC.

This clone was detected a few times. This chain connects TRBV30 to TRBJ1-4, with 7 bases aligning to TRBD1. The CDR3 has 18 amino acids. The V and J ends lost 1 base and 2 bases, in that order; junction bases with no gene match: 13. The germline V gene has CDR1 GTSNPN and CDR2 SVGIG (reference sequence). CDR3 residues: CAWSAYSDRQRTNEKLFF. CDR3 DNA sequence: TGTGCCTGGAGTGCTTACTCGGACAGGCAGAGGACTAATGAAAAACTGTTTTTT.

J is TRBJ1-5 and V is TRBV19; the D gene is possibly TRBD1 (6 bases). The germline V gene encodes CDR1 LNHDA and CDR2 SQIVND (reference sequence). The V and J ends lost 1 base and 7 bases respectively, with 14 bases between them. The CDR3 has 15 residues. CDR3 region: CASSIGGQGGQPQHF. The CDR3 DNA reads TGTGCCAGTAGTATAGGGGGGCAGGGAGGCCAGCCCCAGCATTTT.

Of note for this clone: At the DNA level, this CDR3 is encoded by other sequences in the same sample as well. This chain links TRBV27 with TRBJ2-7; either TRBD1 or TRBD2 may supply D (5 bases each). The CDR3 length is 13 residues. The germline V gene encodes CDR1 MNHEY and CDR2 SMNVEV (reference sequence). Trimming cost V 1 base and J 2 bases, with 6 bases left between them. As DNA, the CDR3 is TGTGCCAGCAGTTTATGGGGACCCTACGAGCAGTACTTC. Translating it yields CASSLWGPYEQYF.

This clone was seen only once. V and J are TRBV6-5 and TRBJ2-7; 9 nucleotides align to TRBD1. The germline V gene has CDR1 MNHEY and CDR2 SVGAGI. V lost 2 bases, J lost 2 bases, and 4 bases stayed unmatched. The CDR3 loop spans 15 amino acids. The CDR3 nucleotides are TGTGCCAGCAGTTACCGGGACAGGGTGGCCTACGAGCAGTACTTC. Its translation: CASSYRDRVAYEQYF.